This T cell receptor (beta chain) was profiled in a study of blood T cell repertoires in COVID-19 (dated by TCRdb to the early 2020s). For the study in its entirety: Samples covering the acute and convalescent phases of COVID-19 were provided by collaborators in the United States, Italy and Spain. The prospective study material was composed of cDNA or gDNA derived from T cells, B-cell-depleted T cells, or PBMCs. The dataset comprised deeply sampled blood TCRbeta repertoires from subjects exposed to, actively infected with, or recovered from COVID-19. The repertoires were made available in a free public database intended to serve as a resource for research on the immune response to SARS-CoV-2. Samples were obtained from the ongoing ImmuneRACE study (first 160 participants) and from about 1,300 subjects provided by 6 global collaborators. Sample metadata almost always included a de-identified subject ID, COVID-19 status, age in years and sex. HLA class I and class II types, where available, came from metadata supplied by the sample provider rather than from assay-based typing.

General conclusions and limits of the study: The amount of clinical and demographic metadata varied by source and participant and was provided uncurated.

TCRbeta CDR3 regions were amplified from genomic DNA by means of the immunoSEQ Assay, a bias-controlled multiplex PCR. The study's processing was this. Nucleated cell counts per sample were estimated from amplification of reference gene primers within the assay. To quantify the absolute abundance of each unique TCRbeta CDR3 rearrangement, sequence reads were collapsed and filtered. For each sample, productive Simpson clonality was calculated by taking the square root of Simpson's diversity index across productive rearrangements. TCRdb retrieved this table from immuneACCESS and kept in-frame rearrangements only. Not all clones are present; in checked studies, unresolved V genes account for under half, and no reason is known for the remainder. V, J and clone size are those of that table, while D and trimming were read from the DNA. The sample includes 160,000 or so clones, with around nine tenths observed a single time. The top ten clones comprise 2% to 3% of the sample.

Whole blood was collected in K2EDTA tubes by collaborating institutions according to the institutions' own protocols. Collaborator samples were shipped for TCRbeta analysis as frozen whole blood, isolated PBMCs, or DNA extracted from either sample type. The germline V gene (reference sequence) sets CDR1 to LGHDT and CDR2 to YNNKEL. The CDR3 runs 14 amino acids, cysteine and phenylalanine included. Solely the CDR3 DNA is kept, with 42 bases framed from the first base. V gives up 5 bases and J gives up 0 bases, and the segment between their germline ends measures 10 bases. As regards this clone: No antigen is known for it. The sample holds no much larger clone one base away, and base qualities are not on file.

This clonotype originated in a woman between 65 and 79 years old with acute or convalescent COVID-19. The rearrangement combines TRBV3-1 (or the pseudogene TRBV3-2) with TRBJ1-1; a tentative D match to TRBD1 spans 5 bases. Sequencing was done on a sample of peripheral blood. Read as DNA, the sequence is TGTGCCAGCAGCTATCAGGGCTTGAACACTGAAGCTTTCTTT. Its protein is CASSYQGLNTEAFF.